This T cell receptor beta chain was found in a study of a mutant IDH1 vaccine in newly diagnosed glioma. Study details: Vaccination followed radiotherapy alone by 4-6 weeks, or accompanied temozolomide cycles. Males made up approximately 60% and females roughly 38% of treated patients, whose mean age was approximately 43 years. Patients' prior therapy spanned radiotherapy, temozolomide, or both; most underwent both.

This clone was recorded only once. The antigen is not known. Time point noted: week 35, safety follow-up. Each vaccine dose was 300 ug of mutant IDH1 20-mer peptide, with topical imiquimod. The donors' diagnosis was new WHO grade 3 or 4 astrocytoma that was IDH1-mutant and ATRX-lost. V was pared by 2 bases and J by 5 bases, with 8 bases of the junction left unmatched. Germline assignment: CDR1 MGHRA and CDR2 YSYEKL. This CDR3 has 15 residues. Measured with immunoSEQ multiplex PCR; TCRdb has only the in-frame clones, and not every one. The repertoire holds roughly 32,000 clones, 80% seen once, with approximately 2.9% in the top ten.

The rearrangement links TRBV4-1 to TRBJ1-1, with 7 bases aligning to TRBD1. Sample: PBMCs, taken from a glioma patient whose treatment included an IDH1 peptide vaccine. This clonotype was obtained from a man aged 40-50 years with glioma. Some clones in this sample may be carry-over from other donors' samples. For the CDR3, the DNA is TGCGCCAGCAGCCAAAACCGACAGGGAGGAACTGAAGCTTTCTTT. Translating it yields CASSQNRQGGTEAFF.